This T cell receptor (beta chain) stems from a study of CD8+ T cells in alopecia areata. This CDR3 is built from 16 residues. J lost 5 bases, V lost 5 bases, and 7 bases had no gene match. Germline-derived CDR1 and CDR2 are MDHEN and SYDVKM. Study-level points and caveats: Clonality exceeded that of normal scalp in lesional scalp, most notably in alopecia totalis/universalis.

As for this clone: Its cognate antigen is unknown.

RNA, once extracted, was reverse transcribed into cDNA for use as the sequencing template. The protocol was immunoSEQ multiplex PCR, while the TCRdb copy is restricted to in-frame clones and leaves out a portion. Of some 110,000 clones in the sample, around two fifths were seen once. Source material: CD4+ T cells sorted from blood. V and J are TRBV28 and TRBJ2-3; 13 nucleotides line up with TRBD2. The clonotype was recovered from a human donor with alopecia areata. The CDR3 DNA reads TGTGCCAGCAGTGAAACTAGCGGGGGGGCTAGAGATACGCAGTATTTT. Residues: CASSETSGGARDTQYF.